Listed below are T cell receptor beta chains from one sample, sequenced in a study of T cells in Graves' hyperthyroidism and ophthalmopathy. TCRdb ran MiXCR on the multiplex PCR reads and lists one entry per CDR3 protein. This sample has hundreds of thousands of distinct CDR3 sequences, with over 12% found just once. Sequencing was performed on blood. Source of these receptors: a man younger than 35 with Graves' ophthalmopathy. CDR3s include the opening cysteine and the closing phenylalanine or tryptophan. The D gene is left open where the match is weak. Rows give clone size only sometimes, using once, few, many, or a class for an expanded clone.

v_call: TRBV15
clone_size: many
j_call: TRBJ2-7
cdr3_length: 13
d_call: .
cdr3_nt: TGTGCCACCAGCAGAGGACTGCTCTACGAGCAGTACTTC
cdr3_aa: CATSRGLLYEQYF

v_call: TRBV11-2
clone_size: .
j_call: TRBJ1-2
cdr3_length: 13
d_call: TRBD1
cdr3_nt: TGTGCCAGCAGCCCTGGGACAGTCTATAGCTACACCTTC
cdr3_aa: CASSPGTVYSYTF

v_call: TRBV19
clone_size: few
j_call: TRBJ1-6
cdr3_length: 14
d_call: .
cdr3_nt: TGTGCCAGTAGTATGAGACAGGACAATTCACCCCTCCACTTT
cdr3_aa: CASSMRQDNSPLHF

v_call: TRBV7-9
clone_size: many
j_call: TRBJ1-6
cdr3_length: 15
d_call: .
cdr3_nt: TGTGCCAGCAGCTTAGAGGGATTGTCCTATTCACCCCTCCACTTT
cdr3_aa: CASSLEGLSYSPLHF

v_call: TRBV15
clone_size: .
j_call: TRBJ1-3
cdr3_length: 17
d_call: .
cdr3_nt: TGTGCCACCAGCAGAGTGGGGGGGGGAATAGCTGGAAACACCATATATTTT
cdr3_aa: CATSRVGGGIAGNTIYF

v_call: TRBV4-2
clone_size: few
j_call: TRBJ2-7
cdr3_length: 15
d_call: TRBD2
cdr3_nt: TGTGCCAGCAGCCAAGAACTAGCGGGCTACTACGAGCAGTACTTC
cdr3_aa: CASSQELAGYYEQYF

v_call: TRBV20-1
clone_size: many
j_call: TRBJ2-5
cdr3_length: 15
d_call: TRBD2
cdr3_nt: TGCAGTGCTAGCGAAGCGGGGGGCCTGGGAGAGACCCAGTACTTC
cdr3_aa: CSASEAGGLGETQYF

v_call: TRBV5-6
clone_size: many
j_call: TRBJ1-2
cdr3_length: 13
d_call: .
cdr3_nt: TGTGCCAGCGGCCGGATCGGGACCTATGGCTACACCTTC
cdr3_aa: CASGRIGTYGYTF

v_call: TRBV7-8
clone_size: many
j_call: TRBJ2-1
cdr3_length: 12
d_call: TRBD2
cdr3_nt: TGTGCCAGCAGCTTAGAGGGACTAGCGCAGTTCTTC
cdr3_aa: CASSLEGLAQFF

v_call: TRBV15
clone_size: many
j_call: TRBJ1-2
cdr3_length: 14
d_call: TRBD1
cdr3_nt: TGTGCCACCAGCAGGGACAGGGTCAGCTATGGCTACACCTTC
cdr3_aa: CATSRDRVSYGYTF

v_call: TRBV6-1
clone_size: .
j_call: TRBJ1-6
cdr3_length: 12
d_call: .
cdr3_nt: TGTGCCAGCAGTGAACAGGGTTCGCCCCTCCACTTT
cdr3_aa: CASSEQGSPLHF

v_call: TRBV7-9
clone_size: few
j_call: TRBJ2-7
cdr3_length: 14
d_call: TRBD1
cdr3_nt: TGTGCCAGCAGTCGACCGGACAGGCCCTACGAGCGGTACTTC
cdr3_aa: CASSRPDRPYERYF

v_call: TRBV2
clone_size: many
j_call: TRBJ2-1
cdr3_length: 13
d_call: TRBD1
cdr3_nt: TGTGCCATAAACCGGGACAGGGGTAATGAGCAGTTCTTC
cdr3_aa: CAINRDRGNEQFF

v_call: TRBV2
clone_size: many
j_call: TRBJ2-3
cdr3_length: 12
d_call: TRBD2
cdr3_nt: TGTGCCAGCAGACTAGCGCAGGGTACGCAGTATTTT
cdr3_aa: CASRLAQGTQYF

v_call: TRBV9
clone_size: .
j_call: TRBJ1-1
cdr3_length: 16
d_call: .
cdr3_nt: TGTGCCAGCAGCCCTACGACAGACTCCATGAACACTGAAGCTTTCTTT
cdr3_aa: CASSPTTDSMNTEAFF

v_call: TRBV5-5
clone_size: .
j_call: TRBJ1-1
cdr3_length: 13
d_call: .
cdr3_nt: TGTGCCAGCAGCCCGGGACGGGGGTACGGGGCTTTCTTT
cdr3_aa: CASSPGRGYGAFF

v_call: TRBV6-1
clone_size: many
j_call: TRBJ2-7
cdr3_length: 15
d_call: .
cdr3_nt: TGTGCCAGCAGTGACTTAGCCAGCCCAACCTACGAGCAGTACTTC
cdr3_aa: CASSDLASPTYEQYF

v_call: TRBV6-5
clone_size: many
j_call: TRBJ2-3
cdr3_length: 14
d_call: TRBD1
cdr3_nt: TGTGCCAGCAGTTACCGGGACAGCCGAGATACGCAGTATTTT
cdr3_aa: CASSYRDSRDTQYF

v_call: TRBV5-1
clone_size: many
j_call: TRBJ2-7
cdr3_length: 15
d_call: .
cdr3_nt: TGCGCCAGCAGCCTGGATTTGGCCAGCTCCTACGAGCAGTACTTC
cdr3_aa: CASSLDLASSYEQYF

v_call: TRBV20-1
clone_size: many
j_call: TRBJ2-7
cdr3_length: 14
d_call: TRBD1
cdr3_nt: TGCAGTGCTAGGATCGGGACAGGGGGCCTCGAGCAGTACTTC
cdr3_aa: CSARIGTGGLEQYF

v_call: TRBV4-1
clone_size: few
j_call: TRBJ1-1
cdr3_length: 18
d_call: .
cdr3_nt: TGCGCCAGCAGCCAACTGATCCCCAGGGGAGAAATGAACACTGAAGCTTTCTTT
cdr3_aa: CASSQLIPRGEMNTEAFF

v_call: TRBV6-5
clone_size: .
j_call: TRBJ2-4
cdr3_length: 17
d_call: .
cdr3_nt: TGTGCCAGCAGTTGGAGAGGAGGGGGGATAGCCAAAAACATTCAGTACTTC
cdr3_aa: CASSWRGGGIAKNIQYF

v_call: TRBV2
clone_size: .
j_call: TRBJ1-1
cdr3_length: 14
d_call: .
cdr3_nt: TGTGCCAGCAGTGAGGACATTTTGAAAACTGAAGCTTTCTTT
cdr3_aa: CASSEDILKTEAFF

v_call: TRBV12-3/TRBV12-4
clone_size: .
j_call: TRBJ1-4
cdr3_length: 15
d_call: TRBD1
cdr3_nt: TGTGCCAGCGGCCTTCACAGGGGGCCGGGTGAAAAACTGTTTTTT
cdr3_aa: CASGLHRGPGEKLFF

v_call: TRBV2
clone_size: many
j_call: TRBJ1-2
cdr3_length: 11
d_call: TRBD1
cdr3_nt: TGTGCCAGTGGGACAGGCTATGGCTACACCTTC
cdr3_aa: CASGTGYGYTF

v_call: TRBV7-6
clone_size: many
j_call: TRBJ2-5
cdr3_length: 15
d_call: .
cdr3_nt: TGTGCCAGCAGCTTAGAGAGAGGGCCTGGGGAGACCCAGTACTTC
cdr3_aa: CASSLERGPGETQYF

v_call: TRBV3-1
clone_size: many
j_call: TRBJ2-3
cdr3_length: 16
d_call: TRBD2
cdr3_nt: TGTGCCAGCAGCCAAAACGCGGGACTAGCGGGTGAAACGCAGTATTTT
cdr3_aa: CASSQNAGLAGETQYF

v_call: TRBV12-3/TRBV12-4
clone_size: few
j_call: TRBJ1-6
cdr3_length: 15
d_call: .
cdr3_nt: TGTGCCAGCAGTTTAAGGAGCTCCTATAATTCACCCCTCCACTTT
cdr3_aa: CASSLRSSYNSPLHF

v_call: TRBV7-6
clone_size: many
j_call: TRBJ2-3
cdr3_length: 15
d_call: TRBD2
cdr3_nt: TGTGCCAGCAGCTTAGAGGCGGGAGCCACAGATACGCAGTATTTT
cdr3_aa: CASSLEAGATDTQYF

v_call: TRBV3-1
clone_size: many
j_call: TRBJ2-7
cdr3_length: 13
d_call: .
cdr3_nt: TGTGCCAGCAGCCGAGGGCCCGACTACGAGCAGTACTTC
cdr3_aa: CASSRGPDYEQYF

v_call: TRBV12-3/TRBV12-4
clone_size: many
j_call: TRBJ2-5
cdr3_length: 12
d_call: .
cdr3_nt: TGTGCCAGCAGTTCAGGGACTCAAACGACCTACTTC
cdr3_aa: CASSSGTQTTYF

v_call: TRBV11-2
clone_size: .
j_call: TRBJ2-1
cdr3_length: 15
d_call: TRBD2
cdr3_nt: TGCGCCAGCAGCCTACGGACTAGCGGGAGTGGGGAGCAGTTCTTC
cdr3_aa: CASSLRTSGSGEQFF

v_call: TRBV19
clone_size: .
j_call: TRBJ1-4
cdr3_length: 14
d_call: .
cdr3_nt: TGTGCCAGTAGTACGGTCGCAACTAATGAAAAACTGTTTTTT
cdr3_aa: CASSTVATNEKLFF

v_call: TRBV6-2/TRBV6-3
clone_size: few
j_call: TRBJ2-7
cdr3_length: 13
d_call: .
cdr3_nt: TGTGCCAGCAGTTACTCGGCTACAGGGGAGCAGTACTTC
cdr3_aa: CASSYSATGEQYF

v_call: TRBV5-8
clone_size: few
j_call: TRBJ1-5
cdr3_length: 17
d_call: .
cdr3_nt: TGTGCCAGCAGCTCACTCTCGGGGAGTTATAGCAATCAGCCCCAGCATTTT
cdr3_aa: CASSSLSGSYSNQPQHF

v_call: TRBV6-5
clone_size: .
j_call: TRBJ1-5
cdr3_length: 13
d_call: .
cdr3_nt: TGTGCCAGCAGTTATGGTCCGCGAGGGCCCCAGCATTTT
cdr3_aa: CASSYGPRGPQHF

v_call: TRBV5-1
clone_size: .
j_call: TRBJ1-5
cdr3_length: 16
d_call: TRBD1
cdr3_nt: TGCGCCAGCAGCTCAGGACAGGGGGCGTATAGGCAGCCCCAGCATTTT
cdr3_aa: CASSSGQGAYRQPQHF

v_call: TRBV5-1
clone_size: many
j_call: TRBJ1-5
cdr3_length: 17
d_call: .
cdr3_nt: TGCGCCAGCAGCCCGGGGACACCCTTTTATAGCAATCAGCCCCAGCATTTT
cdr3_aa: CASSPGTPFYSNQPQHF

v_call: TRBV19
clone_size: few
j_call: TRBJ2-7
cdr3_length: 14
d_call: TRBD1
cdr3_nt: TGTGCCAGTAGTCGACCGGGACAGGGCCCCGAGCAGTACTTC
cdr3_aa: CASSRPGQGPEQYF

v_call: TRBV11-3
clone_size: many
j_call: TRBJ1-2
cdr3_length: 15
d_call: .
cdr3_nt: TGTGCCAGCAGCCAAGACGGACAGAGCTACTATGGCTACACCTTC
cdr3_aa: CASSQDGQSYYGYTF

v_call: TRBV24-1
clone_size: many
j_call: TRBJ2-3
cdr3_length: 14
d_call: .
cdr3_nt: TGTGCCACCAGTGATTTGCGGGGGTACGATACGCAGTATTTT
cdr3_aa: CATSDLRGYDTQYF

v_call: TRBV6-2/TRBV6-3
clone_size: many
j_call: TRBJ2-1
cdr3_length: 12
d_call: .
cdr3_nt: TGTGCCAGCCGGGCTTCCTACAATGAGCAGTTCTTC
cdr3_aa: CASRASYNEQFF

v_call: TRBV7-9
clone_size: .
j_call: TRBJ2-2
cdr3_length: 14
d_call: .
cdr3_nt: TGTGCCAGCAGCTTAGGCGCGAAAACCGGGGAGCTGTTTTTT
cdr3_aa: CASSLGAKTGELFF

v_call: TRBV5-6
clone_size: few
j_call: TRBJ1-4
cdr3_length: 17
d_call: .
cdr3_nt: TGTGCCAGCAGCTTGGAGGCTGCAGACGCAACTAATGAAAAACTGTTTTTT
cdr3_aa: CASSLEAADATNEKLFF

v_call: TRBV11-2
clone_size: many
j_call: TRBJ1-1
cdr3_length: 12
d_call: .
cdr3_nt: TGTGCCAGCAGACCTTCGGGGTCTGAAGCTTTCTTT
cdr3_aa: CASRPSGSEAFF

v_call: TRBV5-8
clone_size: .
j_call: TRBJ1-1
cdr3_length: 14
d_call: TRBD1
cdr3_nt: TGTGCCTTCCGGGACAGGGGGCGCTGGACTGAAGCTTTCTTT
cdr3_aa: CAFRDRGRWTEAFF

v_call: TRBV19
clone_size: .
j_call: TRBJ1-5
cdr3_length: 13
d_call: .
cdr3_nt: TGTGCCAGCAGACAGGTCGTCAATCAGCCCCAGCATTTT
cdr3_aa: CASRQVVNQPQHF

v_call: TRBV5-1
clone_size: many
j_call: TRBJ2-2
cdr3_length: 16
d_call: .
cdr3_nt: TGCGCCAGCAGCTTGTCGGTACAGACCAACACCGGGGAGCTGTTTTTT
cdr3_aa: CASSLSVQTNTGELFF

v_call: TRBV7-2
clone_size: many
j_call: TRBJ2-4
cdr3_length: 14
d_call: .
cdr3_nt: TGTGCCAGCACCCCCGGGAAGGGGATGAACATTCAGTACTTC
cdr3_aa: CASTPGKGMNIQYF

v_call: TRBV2
clone_size: many
j_call: TRBJ1-2
cdr3_length: 12
d_call: TRBD1
cdr3_nt: TGTGCCAGCAGCTCGACAGGGGATGGCTACACCTTC
cdr3_aa: CASSSTGDGYTF

v_call: TRBV4-1
clone_size: .
j_call: TRBJ2-6
cdr3_length: 15
d_call: .
cdr3_nt: TGCGCCAGCAGGAGGACCTGGTCTGGGGCCAACGTCCTGACTTTC
cdr3_aa: CASRRTWSGANVLTF

v_call: TRBV24-1
clone_size: .
j_call: TRBJ2-2
cdr3_length: 13
d_call: .
cdr3_nt: TGTGCCACCACAGGGCCCGGCACCGGGGAGCTGTTTTTT
cdr3_aa: CATTGPGTGELFF

v_call: TRBV13
clone_size: many
j_call: TRBJ2-7
cdr3_length: 14
d_call: .
cdr3_nt: TGTGCCAGCAGCTTGGGACGTCCGACCTACGAGCAGTACTTC
cdr3_aa: CASSLGRPTYEQYF

v_call: TRBV5-4
clone_size: many
j_call: TRBJ2-1
cdr3_length: 15
d_call: .
cdr3_nt: TGTGCCAGCACCTTGAGGGGTAAGGGGTACAATGAGCAGTTCTTC
cdr3_aa: CASTLRGKGYNEQFF

v_call: TRBV18
clone_size: many
j_call: TRBJ1-3
cdr3_length: 12
d_call: .
cdr3_nt: TGTGCCAGCTCCCGGGACATAAACACCATATATTTT
cdr3_aa: CASSRDINTIYF

v_call: TRBV6-2/TRBV6-3
clone_size: many
j_call: TRBJ2-3
cdr3_length: 14
d_call: TRBD2
cdr3_nt: TGTGCCAGCAGTTACGTACTAGCGGGTTATACGCAGTATTTT
cdr3_aa: CASSYVLAGYTQYF